The 21 T cell receptor beta chains below all came from one sample that was sequenced in a study of HIV-infected patients and healthy controls. No cell fractionation was done, so the repertoire covers all unsorted peripheral blood T cells. Alpha and beta constant-region primers primed reverse transcription of around 500 ng RNA. Each of the alpha and beta chains got its own library through chain-specific third strand synthesis with indices. TCRdb reprocessed the 5' RACE reads with MiXCR, giving one entry per CDR3 protein. The sample has 18,000 or so distinct CDR3 sequences, around 8.2% seen once. The sample consisted of blood. All receptors come from an adult in good health.

This clonotype has ten or more counts. This rearrangement joins TRBV3-1 to TRBJ2-1, with D unclear. Trimming removed 1 base at V and 7 bases at J, with 14 bases between. The CDR3 loop spans 15 amino acids. Germline V gene data show CDR1 as LGHDT and CDR2 as YNNKEL (reference sequence). CDR3 nucleotides: TGTGCCAGCAGCCAAGGTCTGGGCCCCCGGAATGAGCAGTTCTTC. Translating it yields CASSQGLGPRNEQFF.

In its sample, this clonotype was seen many times. V usage is TRBV28 and J usage is TRBJ2-4, with 9 bases lining up with TRBD1. From germline, CDR1 is MDHEN and CDR2 SYDVKM. The CDR3 is made up of 13 amino acids. Trimming took 5 bases from V and 7 from J; bases not matched to a gene: 3. CDR3 residues: CASSNDRGNIQYF. CDR3 sequence (DNA): TGTGCCAGCAGTAACGACAGGGGGAACATTCAGTACTTC.

This clonotype was seen ten or more times. V gene TRBV7-2 combines with J gene TRBJ2-3; D may correspond to TRBD1 or TRBD2 (6 bases each). The germline V gene has CDR1 SGHTA and CDR2 FQGNSA. The CDR3 runs to 17 residues. Trimming left V 5 bases short and J 2 bases short, with 20 bases between. The CDR3 DNA reads TGTGCCAGCAGCAAGAGGGGGACTTCGGGCCTCACAGATACGCAGTATTTT. Translated: CASSKRGTSGLTDTQYF.

By share, this clonotype counts as medium-sized. The chain links TRBV12-3 or TRBV12-4 to TRBJ2-5, with D possibly being TRBD2 (5 bases). The CDR3 is 12 residues long. The V end lost 8 bases, the J end lost 13 bases, and 20 bases lay between the germline ends. CDR3 sequence: CASGIRGSALYF. The CDR3 nucleotides read TGTGCCAGCGGGATTCGGGGTTCGGCGTTGTACTTC.

The sample holds many counts of this clonotype. The gene calls are TRBV5-1 and TRBJ2-3; 8 nucleotides line up with TRBD1. In germline, CDR1 is SGHRS, CDR2 YFSETQ. J gave up 2 bases and V 3 bases, and 5 bases lay outside the gene matches. There are 15 residues in the CDR3. Written as DNA, the CDR3 is TGCGCCAGCAGCTCGACAGGGGCCAACACAGATACGCAGTATTTT. It encodes CASSSTGANTDTQYF.

This clonotype showed up many times. CDR3 DNA sequence: TGTGCCAGCAGTCTCGATTTGGGACTAGCGGGAGAAGTAGGTACGCAGTATTTT. Its translation is CASSLDLGLAGEVGTQYF. The V and J genes are TRBV4-2 and TRBJ2-3; 14 bases align to TRBD2. This CDR3 has 18 residues. Germline assignment: CDR1 LGHNA and CDR2 YNFKEQ. With 6 bases clipped from V and 8 bases from J, the junction kept 16 bases outside the gene matches.

This clonotype was counted at least ten times. V and J are TRBV29-1 and TRBJ2-3; 11 bases line up with TRBD1. In germline, CDR1 is SQVTM, CDR2 ANQGSEA. Trimming removed 3 bases from V and 7 bases from J; junction bases left unmatched: 9. The CDR3 consists of 15 residues. The CDR3 sequence is CSVDLGDRGANTQYF. The CDR3 coding sequence is TGCAGCGTTGACTTAGGGGACAGGGGGGCAAATACGCAGTATTTT.

V usage is TRBV3-1 and J usage is TRBJ2-1; D gene uncertain. This CDR3 is built from 14 residues. The germline V and J ends were trimmed by 5 bases and 6 bases, with 14 bases remaining between them. Germline V CDR1 and CDR2: LGHDT, YNNKEL (reference sequence). This CDR3 is CASSLGSGSNEQFF. The CDR3 coding sequence is TGTGCCAGCAGCTTAGGGTCGGGTAGCAATGAGCAGTTCTTC.

This clonotype was counted at least ten times. The chain combines TRBV18 with TRBJ1-2, with D tentatively TRBD1 (5 bases). Per germline, CDR1 KGHSH and CDR2 LQKENI. The CDR3 is 12 amino acids. The CDR3 bases are TGTGTTGTTCGGACATCAACCTGGGGCTACACCTTC. It is translated as CVVRTSTWGYTF. Drawing the rest from reference TRBV18 and TRBJ1-2, the complete variable domain is NAGVMQNPRHLVRRRGQEARLRCSPMKGHSHVYWYRQLPEEGLKFMVYLQKENIIDESGMPKERFSAEFPKEGPSILRIQQVVRGDSAAYFCVVRTSTWGYTFGSGTRLTVV.

This clonotype was detected ten times or more. The chain uses TRBV12-3 or TRBV12-4 and TRBJ1-1; TRBD1 might be the D (5 bases). The CDR3 contains 13 residues. Trimming removed 11 bases from V and 10 bases from J, with 23 bases in between. This chain's CDR3 is CAARTAAGAGAFF. The DNA of the CDR3 is TGTGCCGCAAGAACCGCGGCTGGGGCCGGAGCTTTCTTT.

This rearrangement joins TRBV20-1 to TRBJ1-1, with 9 bases identical to TRBD1. The CDR3 has 13 amino acids. Germline trimming cut 6 bases from V and 7 bases from J; bases unmatched to any gene: 9. Germline CDR1 reads DFQATT; CDR2 reads SNEGSKA (reference sequence). This CDR3 is CSAELQGAHEAFF. CDR3 nucleotides: TGCAGTGCGGAACTACAGGGGGCCCATGAAGCTTTCTTT.

This clonotype was seen repeatedly, ten times or more. The chain combines TRBV27 with TRBJ2-3; 7 nucleotides match TRBD2. J lost 0 bases, V lost 7 bases, and 4 bases had no gene match. Germline values: CDR1 MNHEY, CDR2 SMNVEV (reference sequence). CDR3 length: 14 amino acids. The CDR3 reads CASISSGSTDTQYF. CDR3 DNA sequence: TGTGCCAGCATCTCTAGCGGAAGCACAGATACGCAGTATTTT.

This clonotype was found many times. The chain couples TRBV3-1 to TRBJ2-1; TRBD2 is a possible D gene (6 bases). Trimming shortened V by 6 bases and J by 4 bases, and 10 bases separated the two germline ends. Germline assignment: CDR1 LGHDT and CDR2 YNNKEL (reference sequence). This CDR3 has 13 amino acids. The CDR3 loop is CASRSSGYNEQFF. For the CDR3, the DNA is TGTGCCAGCAGAAGTAGCGGATACAATGAGCAGTTCTTC.

This clonotype was counted at least ten times. This chain links TRBV2 with TRBJ2-1; weak D call: TRBD2 (5 bases). The CDR3 runs to 13 residues. CDR1 and CDR2 (germline): SNHLY, FYNNEI. V lost 9 bases and J lost 5, with 14 bases in between. CDR3 nucleotide sequence: TGTGCCAGTGATGGCGGGCTTAACAATGAGCAGTTCTTC. Translated: CASDGGLNNEQFF.

This clonotype has at least ten counts. The genes are TRBV20-1 and TRBJ1-5; a weak D match, TRBD1 (6 bases). The CDR3 extends over 12 amino acids. The V and J ends lost 0 bases and 9 bases respectively, with 9 bases between them. Germline assignment: CDR1 DFQATT and CDR2 SNEGSKA (reference sequence). CDR3 sequence (DNA): TGCAGTGCTAGAGATCAGGGGTCGCCCCAGCATTTT. Its translation: CSARDQGSPQHF.

The chain combines TRBV5-4 with TRBJ2-5; 7 positions agree with TRBD2. Per the germline V gene, CDR1 is SGHNT and CDR2 is YYREEE (reference sequence). This CDR3 contains 14 residues. V lost 3 bases to trimming and J lost 3 bases; unmatched junction nucleotides: 5. CDR3 sequence: CASSSRDYKETQYF. The CDR3 DNA reads TGTGCCAGCAGCTCCCGGGACTATAAAGAGACCCAGTACTTC.

This clonotype has at least ten counts. J is TRBJ2-1 and V is TRBV19; TRBD1 agrees at 7 bases. CDR3 length equals 15 residues. Germline V gene data show CDR1 as LNHDA and CDR2 as SQIVND (reference sequence). V lost 2 bases to trimming and J lost 3 bases; unmatched junction nucleotides: 4. The CDR3 loop is CASSILGTVYNEQFF. CDR3 nucleotide sequence: TGTGCCAGTAGTATACTGGGGACAGTCTACAATGAGCAGTTCTTC.

In its sample, this clonotype ranks as medium-sized (0.01 to 0.1%). J is TRBJ2-5 and V is TRBV15, with D perhaps TRBD1 (6 bases). Germline V gene sequence: CDR1 LNHNV, CDR2 YYDKDF (reference sequence). V lost 3 bases to trimming and J lost 1 base, with 9 bases between them. The CDR3 length is 14 residues. The CDR3 DNA reads TGTGCCACCAGCAGGCAGGGGAGCCAAGAGACCCAGTACTTC. Protein: CATSRQGSQETQYF.

The rearrangement joins TRBV5-4 to TRBJ2-1, with 9 bases matching TRBD2. The CDR3 is 17 residues long. With V trimmed by 0 bases and J by 0 bases, 4 bases remained unmatched. Germline V gene data show CDR1 as SGHNT and CDR2 as YYREEE (reference sequence). CDR3 DNA: TGTGCCAGCAGCTTGGATCTTAGCGGGAGCTCCTACAATGAGCAGTTCTTC. Amino acid sequence: CASSLDLSGSSYNEQFF.

The chain recombines TRBV7-9 with TRBJ1-1; D ambiguous. Germline V gene lookup returns CDR1 SEHNR and CDR2 FQNEAQ (reference sequence). Trimming took off 5 bases at V and 3 bases at J, with 10 bases between the two ends. CDR3 length: 13 residues. CDR3 sequence (DNA): TGTGCCAGCAGCCAAACGGGCGACACTGAAGCTTTCTTT. This gives the protein CASSQTGDTEAFF.

This clonotype was seen repeatedly, ten times or more. The chain uses TRBV28 and TRBJ1-5; D is uncertain. Trimming shortened V by 1 base and J by 4 bases, and 8 bases separated the two germline ends. This CDR3 has 14 amino acids. Germline V lookup: CDR1 MDHEN, CDR2 SYDVKM. CDR3 protein: CASSLSGRNQPQHF. CDR3 in DNA: TGTGCCAGCAGTTTATCGGGTCGGAATCAGCCCCAGCATTTT.